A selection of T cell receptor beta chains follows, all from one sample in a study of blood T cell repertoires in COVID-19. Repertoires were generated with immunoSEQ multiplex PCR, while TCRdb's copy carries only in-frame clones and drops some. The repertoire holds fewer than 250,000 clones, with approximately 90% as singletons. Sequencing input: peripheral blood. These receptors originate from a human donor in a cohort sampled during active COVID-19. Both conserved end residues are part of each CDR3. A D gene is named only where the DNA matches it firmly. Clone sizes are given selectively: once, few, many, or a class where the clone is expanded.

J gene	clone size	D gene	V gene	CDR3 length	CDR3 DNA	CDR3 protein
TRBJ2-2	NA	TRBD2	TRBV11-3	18	TGTGCCAGCAGCCCCGGGGCGGCTAGCGGCTATAACACCGGGGAGCTGTTTTTT	CASSPGAASGYNTGELFF
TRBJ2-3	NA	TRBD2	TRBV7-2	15	TGTGCCAGCACTTCGGGGGGGTTCGTGACAGATACGCAGTATTTT	CASTSGGFVTDTQYF
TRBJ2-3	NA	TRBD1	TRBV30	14	TGTGCCTGGAGTGTAGGGGGCTCCTCAGATACGCAGTATTTT	CAWSVGGSSDTQYF
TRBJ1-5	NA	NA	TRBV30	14	TGTGCCTGGAGTGTACAAAACAGAAATCAGCCCCAGCATTTT	CAWSVQNRNQPQHF
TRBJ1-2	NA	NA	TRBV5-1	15	TGCGCCAGCAGCCCTTCCGGGACACCCAACTATGGCTACACCTTC	CASSPSGTPNYGYTF
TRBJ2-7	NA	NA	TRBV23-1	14	TGCGCCAGCAGTCGCCGCAGGGCCTCCTACGAGCAGTACTTC	CASSRRRASYEQYF
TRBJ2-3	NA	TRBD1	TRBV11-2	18	TGTGCCAGCAGCTTAGGGGGACAGGGACTACCAGTAACGGATACGCAGTATTTT	CASSLGGQGLPVTDTQYF
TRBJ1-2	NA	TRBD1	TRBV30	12	TGTGCCTGTTCGACAGGGAACTATGGCTACACCTTC	CACSTGNYGYTF
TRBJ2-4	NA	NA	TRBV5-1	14	TGCGCCAGCAGCGCTTCGGGACTCCAAAACATTCAGTACTTC	CASSASGLQNIQYF
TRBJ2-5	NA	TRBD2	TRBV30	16	TGTGCCTGGAGTGTGCCGGGACTAGCAGTCCAAGAGACCCAGTACTTC	CAWSVPGLAVQETQYF
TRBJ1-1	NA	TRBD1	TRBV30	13	TGTGCCTGGAGTGCAGACAGGGGGACTGAAGCTTTCTTT	CAWSADRGTEAFF
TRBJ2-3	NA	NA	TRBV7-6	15	TGTGCCAGCAGCTTAGGGCCGGGGATAGTAGATACGCAGTATTTT	CASSLGPGIVDTQYF
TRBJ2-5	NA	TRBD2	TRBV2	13	TGTGCCAGTAGCGGGGGGTCCCAAGAGACCCAGTACTTC	CASSGGSQETQYF
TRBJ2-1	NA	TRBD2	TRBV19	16	TGTGCCAGTAGTCTGGGACTAGCGGGAGGCGTAAGTTCGCAGTTCTTC	CASSLGLAGGVSSQFF
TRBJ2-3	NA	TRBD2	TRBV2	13	TGTGCCAGCAGGGGCGGGAGTCCAGATACGCAGTATTTT	CASRGGSPDTQYF
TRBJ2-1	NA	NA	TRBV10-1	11	TGCGCCAGCGGGACTTACAATGAGCAGTTCTTC	CASGTYNEQFF
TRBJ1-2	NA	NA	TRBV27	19	TGTGCCAGCAGTTTATCGTCCGACAGGTTCCTGGTAGCTAACTATGGCTACACCTTC	CASSLSSDRFLVANYGYTF
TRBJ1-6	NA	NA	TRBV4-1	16	TGCGCCAGCAGCCAAGAGATAAGGACAGAGTTCTCACCCCTCCACTTT	CASSQEIRTEFSPLHF
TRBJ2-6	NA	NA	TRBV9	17	TGTGCCAGCAGCCCTAGACAGGAGAGCTCTGGGGCCAACGTCCTGACTTTC	CASSPRQESSGANVLTF
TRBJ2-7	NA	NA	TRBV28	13	TGTGCCAGCCAGGAGGATAGAACCTACGAGCAGTACTTC	CASQEDRTYEQYF
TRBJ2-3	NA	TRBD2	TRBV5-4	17	TGTGCCAGCAGCTTGGGACTAGCGGGGTTTAGCACAGATACGCAGTATTTT	CASSLGLAGFSTDTQYF
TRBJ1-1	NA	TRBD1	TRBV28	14	TGTGCCAGCAGTTTATTGCAGGGGGGCTCTACGGCTTTCTTT	CASSLLQGGSTAFF
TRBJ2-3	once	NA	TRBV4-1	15	TGCGCCAGCAGCCTTACTGGCGCGGACACAGATACGCAGTATTTT	CASSLTGADTDTQYF
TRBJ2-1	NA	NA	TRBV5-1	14	TGCGCCAGCAGCTTGGTGAGCTCCTACAATGAGCAGTTCTTC	CASSLVSSYNEQFF